This is a list of T cell receptor beta chains from one sample in a study of technical replicates of blood from a handful of donors. Method: immunoSEQ multiplex PCR; TCRdb's copy keeps in-frame clones and lacks some. Of under 85,000 clones detected, nearly 95% appear once; the ten largest clones hold 0.3% to 0.5%. Material for sequencing was T cells isolated from PBMCs. These receptors originate from a human donor in good health. Both conserved end residues are part of each CDR3. The D gene is left open where the match is weak.

cdr3_aa cdr3_nt d_call j_call v_call
CAISEGERETQYF TGTGCCATCAGTGAGGGGGAGAGGGAGACCCAGTACTTC NA TRBJ2-5 TRBV10-3
CASSGRDLNEQFF TGTGCCAGCAGCGGGAGGGACCTAAATGAGCAGTTCTTC TRBD2 TRBJ2-1 TRBV28
CAISERGTGTDTQYF TGTGCCATCAGTGAGAGGGGGACAGGCACAGATACGCAGTATTTT TRBD1 TRBJ2-3 TRBV10-3
CASSSPGVMNTEAFF TGTGCCAGCAGCTCGCCCGGGGTAATGAACACTGAAGCTTTCTTT NA TRBJ1-1 TRBV5-4
CASIDQGGNQPQHF TGTGCCAGTATCGACCAGGGGGGCAATCAGCCCCAGCATTTT TRBD1 TRBJ1-5 TRBV19
CASGDRATEAFF TGTGCCTCCGGGGACAGGGCCACTGAAGCTTTCTTT TRBD1 TRBJ1-1 TRBV2
CASSPYLLTGPSYNEQFF TGTGCCAGCTCACCATACCTTTTGACAGGCCCATCCTACAATGAGCAGTTCTTC NA TRBJ2-1 TRBV18
CASSAYEQYF TGTGCCAGCAGCGCGTACGAGCAGTACTTC NA TRBJ2-7 TRBV6-1
CASSRDSSGRDEDEQYF TGTGCCAGCAGTCGGGACTCTAGCGGGAGGGACGAGGACGAGCAGTACTTC TRBD2 TRBJ2-7 TRBV5-4
CASSSTGFEQYF TGTGCCAGCAGTTCCACAGGGTTCGAGCAGTACTTC NA TRBJ2-7 TRBV27
CASSLAGNTEAFF TGTGCCAGCAGTTTGGCGGGGAACACTGAAGCTTTCTTT NA TRBJ1-1 TRBV27